This T cell receptor beta chain was identified in a study of cytomegalovirus exposure and HLA in healthy donors. Broader study findings: Earlier analysis found most TCR beta V segments productive about 87% or about 30% of the time. Upon later analysis, TCR association rates were observed to vary by HLA locus, being highest for DRB1 and lowest for HLA-C. TCR beta V- and J-gene trimming was later associated with a missense DCLRE1C variant.

As regards this clone: No antigen is known for it.

This PCR relied on a set of 60 Vbeta primers and 13 Jbeta primers. Measured with immunoSEQ multiplex PCR; TCRdb has only the in-frame clones, and not every one. The repertoire has 100,000 to 150,000 clones, approximately 80% of them found once; the top ten carry around 2%. The CDR3 totals 15 residues. The germline CDR1 and CDR2 sequences are MNHEY and SMNVEV (reference sequence). Unmatched junction bases numbered 7, after V lost 6 bases and J lost 4 bases. Sequenced: PBMCs. The rearrangement links TRBV27 to TRBJ2-1; TRBD1 aligns across 9 bases. The clonotype comes from a female donor in good health and CMV-seropositive. The CDR3 protein is CASRVGTGKYNEQFF. The CDR3 DNA is TGTGCCAGCAGGGTGGGGACAGGGAAGTACAATGAGCAGTTCTTC.